These 31 T cell receptor beta chains came from one sample sequenced in a study of technical replicates of blood from a handful of donors (dated by TCRdb to about 2017). The method behind the library was the immunoSEQ multiplex PCR assay. The immuneACCESS repertoire file appears here via TCRdb, limited to in-frame rearrangements. These files lack a portion of the clones; in checked studies, under half of the deficit traces to unresolved V genes, and the cause of the others is not known. This sample lists 65,000 to 90,000 clones; about 92% were detected once. The ten largest clones take up 0.27% of the sample. Specimen: T cells isolated from PBMCs. These receptors came from a human donor in good health.

The chain recombines TRBV6-4 with TRBJ2-5; 10 bases match TRBD2. This CDR3 has 18 amino acids. Germline trimming cut 6 bases from V and 4 bases from J; bases unmatched to any gene: 17. Germline V gene lookup returns CDR1 MRHNA and CDR2 SNTAGT. In nucleotides, the CDR3 is TGTGCCAGCAGAACGTCAACCACTAGCGGGGAGTTCTTAGAGACCCAGTACTTC. Protein: CASRTSTTSGEFLETQYF.

The CDR3: CASTPGQGAAGYTF. The CDR3 DNA reads TGTGCCAGTACTCCGGGACAGGGGGCGGCTGGCTACACCTTC. The chain recombines TRBV19 with TRBJ1-2; 12 nucleotides agree with TRBD1. J was trimmed by 7 bases and V by 7 bases; bases with no gene match: 7. CDR3 length: 14 residues. Germline V gives CDR1 LNHDA, CDR2 SQIVND (reference sequence).

CDR3 bases: TGTGCCAGCAGCAAAGGACTAGCGGGAGTTTGGAGCACAGATACGCAGTATTTT. Amino acids: CASSKGLAGVWSTDTQYF. V usage is TRBV21-1 and J usage is TRBJ2-3; the table's D call, TRBD2, was not checked against the DNA. TRBV21-1 is an annotated pseudogene. The CDR3 sequence is 18 residues long.

CDR3 coding DNA: TGTGCCAGCAGCTTAGAAGGGGGTATGAATACGCAGTATTTT. This codes for CASSLEGGMNTQYF. The chain links TRBV7-6 to TRBJ2-3; D possibly corresponds to TRBD1 (6 bases). Germline values: CDR1 SGHVS, CDR2 FNYEAQ. CDR3 length equals 14 residues. The V end was cut by 1 base, the J end by 7 bases, with 12 bases between.

In this sample, this clone turned up once. CDR3 DNA sequence: TGTGCCAGCGGGTTACAGGGATTCGGGCAGCCCCAGCATTTT. Translated: CASGLQGFGQPQHF. The V and J genes are TRBV27 and TRBJ1-5; tentatively, D is TRBD1 (6 bases). Trimming shortened V by 8 bases and J by 7 bases, and 18 bases separated the two germline ends. The CDR3 spans 14 residues. CDR1 is MNHEY, CDR2 SMNVEV, per germline (reference sequence).

This chain connects TRBV5-5 to TRBJ1-4; TRBD1 matches 8 bases. Germline CDR1 reads SGHKS; CDR2 reads YYEKEE (reference sequence). Trimming at V came to 0 bases and at J to 8 bases, leaving 9 bases not matched to a gene. This CDR3 comprises 16 residues. CDR3 sequence: CASSLGIATGEEKLFF. DNA for the CDR3: TGTGCCAGCAGCTTGGGAATAGCGACAGGGGAAGAAAAACTGTTTTTT.

This chain links TRBV28 with TRBJ1-2; D is perhaps TRBD1 (5 bases). V dropped 2 bases and J dropped 5 bases, with 18 bases sitting between them. This CDR3 is built from 16 residues. The germline V gene encodes CDR1 MDHEN and CDR2 SYDVKM. The CDR3 protein is CASSLGIGQGLYGYTF. The DNA of the CDR3 is TGTGCCAGCAGTTTAGGGATCGGGCAGGGACTATATGGCTACACCTTC.

The gene calls are TRBV14 and TRBJ1-4; TRBD1 agrees at 8 bases. Germline CDR1 SGHDN, CDR2 FVKESK. This CDR3 is 17 amino acids long. The trim removed 3 bases at V and 4 bases at J, leaving 10 bases unmatched. CDR3 amino acids: CASSQGTGYNDNEKLFF. CDR3 DNA: TGTGCCAGCAGCCAGGGGACAGGATATAATGATAATGAAAAACTGTTTTTT.

The J gene is TRBJ1-3, the V gene TRBV18, with a weak D call TRBD1 (6 bases). The V end lost 3 bases, the J end lost 0 bases, and 9 bases lay between the germline ends. This CDR3 has 15 residues. Germline V gene lookup returns CDR1 KGHSH and CDR2 LQKENI. CDR3 nucleotide sequence: TGTGCCAGCTCACCTGCGGACAGCTCTGGAAACACCATATATTTT. It specifies CASSPADSSGNTIYF.

This sequence joins TRBV2 and TRBJ2-1, with 10 bases matching TRBD2. Germline trimming cut 6 bases from V and 4 bases from J; bases unmatched to any gene: 6. There are 15 residues in the CDR3. CDR1 SNHLY and CDR2 FYNNEI come from the germline V gene. The CDR3 protein is CASRTLAGDYNEQFF. CDR3 nucleotides: TGTGCCAGCAGGACGCTAGCGGGGGATTACAATGAGCAGTTCTTC.

The gene calls are TRBV7-9 and TRBJ1-2; possibly TRBD1 for D (5 bases). The germline gives CDR1 SEHNR, CDR2 FQNEAQ (reference sequence). Between the trimmed V and J ends, which lost 3 bases and 1 base, there was a span of 12 bases. The CDR3 length is 15 residues. CDR3 sequence (DNA): TGTGCCAGCAGCTTGCACAGGCGTTATAACTATGGCTACACCTTC. Residues: CASSLHRRYNYGYTF.

The chain has TRBV11-3 and TRBJ2-5, with D perhaps TRBD1 (7 bases). Trimming cost V 5 bases and J 5 bases, with 15 bases left between them. Germline V gene lookup returns CDR1 SGHNT and CDR2 YENEEA. This CDR3 is built from 14 residues. This chain's CDR3 is CASSQGGRRETQYF. The CDR3 DNA follows: TGTGCCAGCAGCCAGGGGGGCCGGCGGGAGACCCAGTACTTC.

V gene TRBV9 combines with J gene TRBJ1-3; TRBD1 is a possible D gene (5 bases). This CDR3 has 17 amino acids. V was pared by 0 bases and J by 6 bases, with 19 bases between. Germline V lookup: CDR1 SGDLS, CDR2 YYNGEE. The CDR3 loop is CASSVGLSGLIENTIYF. DNA for the CDR3: TGTGCCAGCAGCGTAGGTCTCTCAGGGCTAATAGAAAACACCATATATTTT.

The gene calls are TRBV7-9 and TRBJ1-4, with 11 bases lining up with TRBD1. Losses at the gene ends were 5 bases for V and 3 bases for J; bases not matched to a gene: 2. This CDR3 contains 15 residues. CDR1 and CDR2 from the germline V gene are SEHNR and FQNEAQ (reference sequence). The CDR3 reads CASSGGQGANEKLFF. The CDR3 coding sequence is TGTGCCAGCAGCGGGGGACAGGGGGCTAATGAAAAACTGTTTTTT.

J is TRBJ1-2 and V is TRBV15, with 10 bases fitting TRBD1. The CDR3 loop spans 17 amino acids. The germline gives CDR1 LNHNV, CDR2 YYDKDF (reference sequence). V shed 3 bases, J shed 6 bases, and the junction held 13 bases outside the gene matches. For the CDR3, the DNA is TGTGCCACCAGCAGTCCCGGGTTGACAGGGGGCGGAAATGGCTACACCTTC. This gives the protein CATSSPGLTGGGNGYTF.

The rearrangement links TRBV5-4 to TRBJ2-1; D ambiguous. Germline assignment: CDR1 SGHNT and CDR2 YYREEE (reference sequence). This CDR3 contains 11 residues. Between the trimmed V and J ends, which lost 2 bases and 6 bases, there was a span of 3 bases. The CDR3 sequence: CASSFSNEQFF. CDR3 nucleotide sequence: TGTGCCAGCAGCTTTAGCAATGAGCAGTTCTTC.

The chain has TRBV7-8 and TRBJ2-7, with a weak D call TRBD1 (6 bases). Germline lookup yields CDR1 SGHVS and CDR2 FQNEAQ. The V and J ends lost 5 bases and 3 bases respectively, with 11 bases between them. The CDR3 sequence is 13 residues long. The CDR3: CASSEQGFYEQYF. In DNA, the CDR3 is TGTGCCAGCAGCGAGCAGGGGTTCTACGAGCAGTACTTC.

The chain joins TRBV7-9 to TRBJ1-6; the match to TRBD1 covers 9 bases. The CDR3 extends over 16 amino acids. CDR1 is SEHNR and CDR2 is FQNEAQ in the germline V gene (reference sequence). The J segment lost 8 bases and the V segment lost 5 bases, leaving 10 bases of the junction unmatched. The CDR3 sequence: CASSPTRDRVDSPLHF. The CDR3 DNA reads TGTGCCAGCAGCCCAACCCGGGACAGGGTAGATTCACCCCTCCACTTT. Full variable domain (remainder filled in from reference TRBV7-9 and TRBJ1-6): DTGVSQNPRHKITKRGQNVTFRCDPISEHNRLYWYRQTLGQGPEFLTYFQNEAQLEKSRLLSDRFSAERPKGSFSTLEIQRTEQGDSAMYLCASSPTRDRVDSPLHFGNGTRLTVT.

The V gene is TRBV14, the J gene TRBJ1-1; D is unresolved. The length of the CDR3 is 14 residues. V lost 4 bases and J lost 1, with 10 bases in between. CDR1 and CDR2 from the germline V gene are SGHDN and FVKESK. CDR3 sequence reads: CASSPFLGNTEAFF. CDR3 in DNA: TGTGCCAGCAGCCCTTTCCTAGGGAACACTGAAGCTTTCTTT.

The chain joins TRBV29-1 to TRBJ1-2; D uncertain. V shed 8 bases and J shed 10 bases, with 17 bases lying between them. Germline V gives CDR1 SQVTM, CDR2 ANQGSEA. This CDR3 has 11 amino acids. CDR3 nucleotides: TGCAGCCCGGCGGACGGGGTCGCCTACACCTTC. It specifies CSPADGVAYTF.

The V gene is TRBV5-8, the J gene TRBJ1-2, with 9 bases aligning to TRBD1. Looked up from germline, CDR1 is SGHTS and CDR2 is YDEGEE. There are 16 residues in the CDR3. The ends lost 5 bases at V and 0 bases at J; junction bases unmatched: 8. As DNA, the CDR3 is TGTGCCAGCAGGGACAGGGGAGACTTGGCTAACTATGGCTACACCTTC. Residues: CASRDRGDLANYGYTF.

The chain links TRBV9 to TRBJ2-7; TRBD2 matches at 15 bases. CDR1 SGDLS and CDR2 YYNGEE come from the germline V gene. The CDR3 runs 19 residues. J was trimmed by 4 bases and V by 0 bases; bases with no gene match: 11. The CDR3 DNA reads TGTGCCAGCAGCGTAGGTCCCGGGACTAGCGGGGGGTTTTTGTACGAGCAGTACTTC. Its translation is CASSVGPGTSGGFLYEQYF.

This clone has only a few counts. This rearrangement joins TRBV2 to TRBJ1-6; the D is unclear. Germline CDR1 is SNHLY and CDR2 is FYNNEI. There are 15 residues in the CDR3. V was trimmed by 2 bases and J by 10 bases, leaving 15 bases between them. The CDR3 bases are TGTGCCAGCAGTGAAAAGTCTGCAGCAGGCTCACCCCTCCACTTT. Translation: CASSEKSAAGSPLHF.

The V call is TRBV4-1, the J call TRBJ2-2; 7 nucleotides match TRBD1. With 2 bases clipped from V and 6 bases from J, the junction kept 3 bases outside the gene matches. The CDR3 is 14 residues long. CDR1 is MGHRA, CDR2 YSYEKL, per germline. The CDR3 DNA sequence: TGCGCCAGCAGCCAACCTCAGGGGGCCGGGGAGCTGTTTTTT. The encoded protein is CASSQPQGAGELFF.

The CDR3 sequence: CASSAGTPGNTIYF. The CDR3 bases are TGTGCCAGCAGCGCTGGGACACCAGGAAACACCATATATTTT. This chain connects TRBV6-1 to TRBJ1-3; possible D gene TRBD1, 6 bases. This CDR3 spans 14 amino acids. Trimming took off 6 bases at V and 4 bases at J, with 13 bases between the two ends. Germline V CDR1 and CDR2: MNHNS, SASEGT.

The chain has TRBV28 and TRBJ2-2, with D possibly matching TRBD1 (6 bases). CDR3 size: 16 residues. CDR1 and CDR2 (germline): MDHEN, SYDVKM. The germline V and J ends were trimmed by 7 bases and 0 bases, with 15 bases remaining between them. For the CDR3, the DNA is TGTGCCAGCACTCCGAGTGGGACAACGAACACCGGGGAGCTGTTTTTT. Translated, it gives CASTPSGTTNTGELFF.

Only one count was recorded for this clone. This chain uses TRBV4-1 with TRBJ2-3; D is perhaps TRBD2 (6 bases). The CDR3 covers 13 residues. Germline-derived CDR1 and CDR2 are MGHRA and YSYEKL. Trimming left V 8 bases short and J 6 bases short, with 15 bases between. CDR3 in amino acids: CASGTAGSDTQYF. Written as DNA, the CDR3 is TGCGCCAGCGGGACCGCGGGGTCCGATACGCAGTATTTT.

The J gene is TRBJ2-7, the V gene TRBV5-1, with TRBD1 matching over 9 bases. The CDR3 runs 14 residues. Trimming cost V 7 bases and J 1 base; bases outside gene matches: 6. CDR1 is SGHRS, CDR2 YFSETQ, per germline. The CDR3 loop reads CASAGTGTSYEQYF. The CDR3 DNA reads as TGCGCCAGCGCCGGGACAGGGACTTCCTACGAGCAGTACTTC.

This sequence joins TRBV10-2 and TRBJ2-3; 7 bases are shared with TRBD1. V shed 6 bases and J 2 bases; nucleotides not matched to a gene: 8. Germline loops: CDR1 WSHSY, CDR2 SAAADI. The length of the CDR3 is 15 residues. The CDR3: CASRETGISTDTQYF. For the CDR3, the DNA is TGCGCCAGCAGAGAGACAGGGATCTCCACAGATACGCAGTATTTT.

The V and J genes are TRBV18 and TRBJ1-4; TRBD1 matches 12 bases. Germline V gene data show CDR1 as KGHSH and CDR2 as LQKENI. The CDR3 loop spans 14 amino acids. V lost 3 bases, J lost 10 bases, and 3 bases stayed unmatched. The CDR3 coding sequence is TGTGCCAGCTCACCGGGACAGGGGGCCGGAAAACTGTTTTTT. Its protein product is CASSPGQGAGKLFF.

The rearrangement joins TRBV7-9 to TRBJ2-7, with 8 bases identical to TRBD1. Unmatched junction bases numbered 7, after V lost 4 bases and J lost 5 bases. In germline, CDR1 is SEHNR, CDR2 FQNEAQ (reference sequence). This CDR3 is 14 amino acids long. CDR3 protein: CASSSGTGPNEQYF. The CDR3 nucleotides read TGTGCCAGCAGCTCCGGGACAGGACCTAACGAGCAGTACTTC.